A single sample gave rise to the 10 T cell receptor beta chains below, sequenced in a study of T cell responses to AZD1222 COVID-19 vaccine. The data were produced by immunoSEQ multiplex PCR, yet TCRdb's version contains in-frame clones alone and is incomplete. The sample has just under 150,000 clones; about nine tenths are singletons. The sequences come from peripheral blood, collected 28 days after the second AZD1222 dose. These receptors were taken from an adult who received the AZD1222 COVID-19 vaccine.

The chain combines TRBV6-5 with TRBJ1-3; D is undetermined. This CDR3 region has 12 residues. V was pared by 9 bases and J by 3 bases, with 9 bases between. Germline V CDR1 and CDR2: MNHEY, SVGAGI. This CDR3 reads CASSGGGNTIYF. The CDR3 DNA sequence: TGTGCCAGTTCAGGAGGTGGAAACACCATATATTTT.

The genes are TRBV19 and TRBJ1-5; 8 bases fit TRBD1. The CDR3 spans 16 residues. Unmatched junction bases numbered 6, after V lost 5 bases and J lost 0 bases. Looked up from germline, CDR1 is LNHDA and CDR2 is SQIVND (reference sequence). The CDR3 protein is CASSVYRGDSNQPQHF. The CDR3 nucleotides are TGTGCCAGTAGTGTCTACAGGGGGGATAGCAATCAGCCCCAGCATTTT.

The gene calls are TRBV5-1 and TRBJ2-7, with D maybe TRBD1 (5 bases). V shed 3 bases and J shed 0 bases, with 19 bases lying between them. Per the germline V gene, CDR1 is SGHRS and CDR2 is YFSETQ. CDR3 length: 17 amino acids. Here the CDR3 DNA reads TGCGCCAGCAGCTGGGGTTTCCAGGGCATCAGCTCCTACGAGCAGTACTTC. Its protein product is CASSWGFQGISSYEQYF.

The chain couples TRBV6-5 to TRBJ1-1, with D possibly TRBD1 on 6 matching bases. From germline, CDR1 is MNHEY and CDR2 SVGAGI. The CDR3 has 13 amino acids. V lost 6 bases to trimming and J lost 2 bases, with 10 bases between them. The DNA for the CDR3 is TGTGCCAGCAGCTGGGGGCTAAACACTGAAGCTTTCTTT. Translated: CASSWGLNTEAFF.

The chain combines TRBV21-1 with TRBJ1-2. TRBV21-1 is listed as a pseudogene. The CDR3 totals 17 residues. Here the CDR3 DNA reads TGTGCCAGCAGCAAAGGTGGGGCCGGAGAGGGTAACTATGGCTACACCTTC. It codes for CASSKGGAGEGNYGYTF.

The chain is built from TRBV2 and TRBJ2-7, with no clear D. The V gene lost 2 bases and the J gene lost 6 bases, with 5 bases spanning the gap. This CDR3 comprises 11 residues. CDR1 and CDR2 (germline): SNHLY, FYNNEI. CDR3 in amino acids: CASSEYSEQYF. Here the CDR3 DNA reads TGTGCCAGCAGTGAATACTCCGAGCAGTACTTC.

V usage is TRBV6-5 and J usage is TRBJ1-2, with D perhaps TRBD1 (6 bases). This CDR3 has 14 amino acids. The V gene's germline CDR1 is MNHEY and CDR2 SVGAGI. V shed 6 bases and J shed 6 bases, with 17 bases lying between them. This CDR3 reads CASSQSTGRHGYTF. Here the CDR3 DNA reads TGTGCCAGCAGCCAATCGACAGGCAGACATGGCTACACCTTC.

This sequence joins TRBV5-1 and TRBJ2-3, with 8 bases identical to TRBD1. Germline V gene lookup returns CDR1 SGHRS and CDR2 YFSETQ. There are 18 residues in the CDR3. V shed 4 bases and J 4 bases; nucleotides not matched to a gene: 17. CDR3 DNA: TGCGCCAGCAGCCCTGGACAGGGTTTCTTTCCTTTGTCAGATACGCAGTATTTT. Translation: CASSPGQGFFPLSDTQYF.

The V gene is TRBV12-3 or TRBV12-4, the J gene TRBJ1-1; D is unresolved. The CDR3 loop spans 11 amino acids. V gave up 3 bases and J gave up 11 bases, with 10 bases separating them. The CDR3 loop is CASSLSSRAFF. CDR3 DNA sequence: TGTGCCAGCAGTTTGAGCTCACGGGCTTTCTTT.

V gene TRBV7-3 combines with J gene TRBJ1-3, with D maybe TRBD1 (6 bases). V shed 2 bases and J shed 0 bases, with 11 bases lying between them. CDR3 length: 16 residues. CDR1 SGHTA and CDR2 FQGTGA come from the germline V gene. Here the CDR3 reads CASSLRGGSSGNTIYF. As DNA, the CDR3 is TGTGCCAGCAGCTTACGAGGGGGATCCTCTGGAAACACCATATATTTT.